This T cell receptor beta chain was profiled in a study of beta chain features in type 1 diabetes. Expressed TCRB transcripts were sequenced after all isolated RNA was converted to cDNA. Assay: immunoSEQ multiplex PCR; the TCRdb copy retains only in-frame clones and omits some. The sample consists of under 800,000 clones, about a sixth of them appearing once. The specimen sequenced was naive CD4+ T cells from blood. The TCR comes from a man younger than 30 in good health.

DNA of the CDR3: TGTGCCACCAGCAGAGGAAACACCGCGTCCTACGAGCAGTACTTC. Encoded protein: CATSRGNTASYEQYF. The chain links TRBV15 to TRBJ2-7; no reliable D call. The CDR3 loop spans 15 amino acids. Germline assignment: CDR1 LNHNV and CDR2 YYDKDF (reference sequence). Trimming removed 1 base from V and 1 base from J, with 11 bases in between. Full variable domain (missing parts from reference TRBV15 and TRBJ2-7): DAMVIQNPRYQVTQFGKPVTLSCSQTLNHNVMYWYQQKSSQAPKLLFHYYDKDFNNEADTPDNFQSRRPNTSFCFLDIRSPGLGDTAMYLCATSRGNTASYEQYFGPGTRLTVT.